The 31 T cell receptor beta chains given below trace back to one sample, sequenced in a study of CD8 T cells in ankylosing spondylitis. Notes on the study in general: A TCR beta motif of 8 or 9 highly homologous variants appeared characteristic of ankylosing spondylitis blood.

TCRdb processed the 5' RACE reads anew with MiXCR; each CDR3 protein has one entry. The top ten hold 16% of the sample, which has some 400,000 distinct CDR3 sequences, 20% to 25% seen once. Which antigens these TCRs recognize remains unknown. Sample: blood, either unsorted or a sorted T cell fraction (not recorded which). The receptors come from a male donor with ankylosing spondylitis.

The V call is TRBV9, the J call TRBJ1-5, with TRBD1 matching 8 bases. CDR1 is SGDLS, CDR2 YYNGEE, per germline. Germline trimming cut 3 bases from V and 7 bases from J; bases unmatched to any gene: 6. The CDR3 has 14 amino acids. DNA of the CDR3: TGTGCCAGCAGCGACCTTGGACAGGGCCAGCCCCAGCATTTT. This encodes CASSDLGQGQPQHF. Filled out from reference TRBV9 and TRBJ1-5, the complete variable domain reads DSGVTQTPKHLITATGQRVTLRCSPRSGDLSVYWYQQSLDQGLQFLIQYYNGEERAKGNILERFSAQQFPDLHSELNLSSLELGDSALYFCASSDLGQGQPQHFGDGTRLSIL.

This clonotype appeared a few times. A junction boundary mismatches the germline segment, possibly from a read error. CDR3 DNA sequence: TGCAGTGCTGGAGACTATGGCGGGAGTACTGAGCAGTTCTTC. The encoded protein is CSAGDYGGSTEQFF. The chain couples TRBV20-1 to TRBJ2-1; 7 bases map to TRBD2. Per germline, CDR1 DFQATT and CDR2 SNEGSKA (reference sequence). The CDR3 runs 14 residues.

This clonotype was seen more than once but under ten times. The J gene is TRBJ2-5, the V gene TRBV7-8; 8 bases line up with TRBD2. Trimming took 3 bases from V and 4 from J; bases not matched to a gene: 10. Germline V gene lookup returns CDR1 SGHVS and CDR2 FQNEAQ. This CDR3 comprises 16 residues. CDR3 sequence reads: CASSFSSLAGRETQYF. The CDR3 DNA reads as TGTGCCAGCAGCTTCTCCTCTTTAGCGGGAAGAGAGACCCAGTACTTC.

Only a few counts were recorded for this clonotype. The gene calls are TRBV2 and TRBJ2-2; 7 positions match TRBD1. CDR3 length equals 15 residues. Germline CDR1 reads SNHLY; CDR2 reads FYNNEI. J was trimmed by 4 bases and V by 6 bases; bases with no gene match: 8. CDR3 amino acids: CASRTGTRSTGELFF. CDR3 bases: TGTGCCAGCAGGACAGGGACGAGGAGCACCGGGGAGCTGTTTTTT. The full variable domain, its missing parts supplied by reference TRBV2 and TRBJ2-2, is EPEVTQTPSHQVTQMGQEVILRCVPISNHLYFYWYRQILGQKVEFLVSFYNNEISEKSEIFDDQFSVERPDGSNFTLKIRSTKLEDSAMYFCASRTGTRSTGELFFGEGSRLTVL.

The chain couples TRBV27 to TRBJ2-1, with D possibly TRBD2 on 6 matching bases. The V and J ends lost 7 bases and 7 bases respectively, with 11 bases between them. Germline lookup yields CDR1 MNHEY and CDR2 SMNVEV (reference sequence). This CDR3 is built from 12 residues. Here the CDR3 reads CASNRGTNEQFF. DNA for the CDR3: TGTGCCAGCAATCGAGGGACTAATGAGCAGTTCTTC.

J is TRBJ1-2 and V is TRBV9, with 9 bases identical to TRBD1. CDR3 size: 14 residues. CDR1 is SGDLS, CDR2 YYNGEE, per germline. Germline trimming cut 2 bases from V and 7 bases from J; bases unmatched to any gene: 6. Written as DNA, the CDR3 is TGTGCCAGCAGCGTGACAGGGGGAAAGAGTGGCTACACCTTC. Protein: CASSVTGGKSGYTF. Together with reference TRBV9 and TRBJ1-2, the CDR3 gives the full variable domain: DSGVTQTPKHLITATGQRVTLRCSPRSGDLSVYWYQQSLDQGLQFLIQYYNGEERAKGNILERFSAQQFPDLHSELNLSSLELGDSALYFCASSVTGGKSGYTFGSGTRLTVV.

The chain combines TRBV5-6 with TRBJ1-1; unclear D gene. The CDR3 consists of 14 residues. Germline CDR1 SGHDT, CDR2 YYEEEE. V was clipped by 2 bases and J by 1 base, with 9 bases between them. CDR3 sequence reads: CASSFSWANTEAFF. The CDR3 DNA is TGTGCCAGCAGCTTTTCATGGGCGAACACTGAAGCTTTCTTT.

This clonotype was found a few times. The chain joins TRBV12-3 or TRBV12-4 to TRBJ2-7, with TRBD2 identical over 7 bases. The ends lost 6 bases at V and 0 bases at J; junction bases unmatched: 8. The CDR3 spans 15 residues. The CDR3 spells CASRTSGVSSYEQYF. The CDR3 coding sequence is TGTGCCAGCAGAACGAGCGGGGTTAGCTCCTACGAGCAGTACTTC.

This clonotype came up a few times. The J gene is TRBJ2-7, the V gene TRBV7-2; the match to TRBD2 covers 12 bases. J lost 5 bases, V lost 7 bases, and 9 bases had no gene match. Germline CDR1 SGHTA, CDR2 FQGNSA. This CDR3 spans 15 amino acids. The CDR3 reads CASKRLAGEGNEQYF. CDR3 DNA: TGTGCCAGCAAGAGACTAGCGGGAGAGGGCAACGAGCAGTACTTC.

The sample holds many counts of this clonotype. The V call is TRBV11-2, the J call TRBJ2-5; D perhaps matches TRBD2 (6 bases). The CDR3 has 16 amino acids. Germline V gene sequence: CDR1 SGHAT, CDR2 FQNNGV. Trimming removed 1 base from V and 5 bases from J, with 17 bases in between. CDR3: CASSLAPTTSGETQYF. CDR3 nucleotide sequence: TGTGCCAGCAGCTTAGCCCCAACGACTAGTGGGGAGACCCAGTACTTC.

This clonotype was counted between two and nine times. The V call is TRBV20-1, the J call TRBJ2-2; D possibly corresponds to TRBD2 (5 bases). This CDR3 spans 15 amino acids. CDR1 and CDR2 (germline): DFQATT, SNEGSKA (reference sequence). With 1 base removed from V and 0 bases from J, the gap between germline ends came to 9 bases. DNA of the CDR3: TGCAGTGCTAGAGTCACGGGATCGAACACCGGGGAGCTGTTTTTT. It encodes CSARVTGSNTGELFF.

This chain links TRBV27 with TRBJ1-3; the match to TRBD1 covers 8 bases. This CDR3 has 15 amino acids. V was clipped by 7 bases and J by 3 bases; unmatched bases: 8. CDR1 is MNHEY, CDR2 SMNVEV, per germline (reference sequence). CDR3 residues: CASKRQGARGNTIYF. CDR3 coding DNA: TGTGCCAGCAAGCGTCAGGGGGCGCGTGGAAACACCATATATTTT.

This clonotype was seen at least ten times. The chain is built from TRBV10-1 and TRBJ2-2, with a possible D match to TRBD1 (6 bases). Deletions cut 5 bases from V and 6 bases from J, with 10 bases between. The CDR3 has 13 amino acids. Germline lookup yields CDR1 WNHNN and CDR2 SYGVQD (reference sequence). CDR3 coding DNA: TGCGCCAGCAGTCCACAGGGCGCCGGGGAGCTGTTTTTT. Translated, it gives CASSPQGAGELFF.

V gene TRBV5-1 combines with J gene TRBJ2-7; possible D gene TRBD1, 5 bases. The V gene's germline CDR1 is SGHRS and CDR2 YFSETQ. V lost 0 bases and J 3 bases, leaving 13 bases between the germline ends. The CDR3 has 15 amino acids. The CDR3 protein is CASSLEQGLLYEQYF. The CDR3 DNA reads TGCGCCAGCAGCTTGGAGCAGGGTCTCCTCTACGAGCAGTACTTC.

V is TRBV5-1 and J is TRBJ2-2; 9 bases are a match to TRBD1. Germline V gene data show CDR1 as SGHRS and CDR2 as YFSETQ. V trimming: 5 bases; J trimming: 9 bases; junction bases outside the gene matches: 5. This CDR3 region has 13 residues. The CDR3 DNA reads as TGCGCCAGCAGGATACAGGGGGCGCGGGAGCTGTTTTTT. Residues: CASRIQGARELFF.

A word on this clonotype: Likely a read error: the CDR3 ends without its conserved phenylalanine or tryptophan. This chain connects TRBV5-1 to TRBJ1-2, with D unresolved. The CDR3 has 13 amino acids. Per the germline V gene, CDR1 is SGHRS and CDR2 is YFSETQ. The V gene lost 5 bases and the J gene lost 3 bases, with 11 bases spanning the gap. The CDR3 nucleotides are TGCGCCAGCAGTATGTCTGGGGACTATGGCTACACCTTA. This gives the protein CASSMSGDYGYTL.

This clonotype came up a few times. The V and J genes are TRBV20-1 and TRBJ2-1; 14 bases match TRBD2. Germline assignment: CDR1 DFQATT and CDR2 SNEGSKA (reference sequence). Trimming at V came to 1 base and at J to 9 bases, leaving 2 bases not matched to a gene. The CDR3 runs 14 residues. The CDR3 is CSARGLAGGTEQFF. The CDR3 nucleotides read TGCAGTGCTAGAGGACTAGCGGGAGGGACTGAGCAGTTCTTC.

The rearrangement links TRBV20-1 to TRBJ2-2; 9 bases fit TRBD1. V gave up 3 bases and J gave up 3 bases; unmatched junction bases: 2. This CDR3 contains 14 residues. Germline lookup yields CDR1 DFQATT and CDR2 SNEGSKA (reference sequence). For the CDR3, the DNA is TGCAGTGCTAGGCGGGACAGGGACACCGGGGAGCTGTTTTTT. It specifies CSARRDRDTGELFF.

CDR3 sequence: CASSVGPDSGNTIYF. The CDR3 DNA is TGTGCCAGCAGCGTAGGACCGGACTCTGGAAACACCATATATTTT. This rearrangement joins TRBV9 to TRBJ1-3, with D unclear. Germline values: CDR1 SGDLS, CDR2 YYNGEE. The V gene lost 0 bases and the J gene lost 0 bases, with 7 bases spanning the gap. The CDR3 is 15 residues long.

The chain links TRBV6-5 to TRBJ2-1; D is undetermined. Trimming removed 2 bases from V and 3 bases from J, with 8 bases in between. The CDR3 sequence is 14 residues long. CDR1 is MNHEY and CDR2 is SVGAGI in the germline V gene. The CDR3 DNA follows: TGTGCCAGCAGTTACAGTGACGACTACAATGAGCAGTTCTTC. Residues: CASSYSDDYNEQFF.

This clonotype was seen a few times. The chain combines TRBV11-3 with TRBJ1-2; TRBD1 matches 7 bases. CDR1 is SGHNT, CDR2 YENEEA, per germline. This CDR3 has 14 residues. Unmatched junction bases numbered 7, after V lost 2 bases and J lost 7 bases. The CDR3 here is CASSLRQGATGYTF. The CDR3 DNA is TGTGCCAGCAGCTTACGACAGGGTGCTACTGGCTACACCTTC.

The J gene is TRBJ2-3, the V gene TRBV18, with TRBD2 matching over 7 bases. CDR3 length: 15 residues. Losses at the gene ends were 1 base for V and 5 bases for J; bases not matched to a gene: 6. CDR1 and CDR2 from the germline V gene are KGHSH and LQKENI. CDR3 amino acids: CASSPRRESVDTQYF. In DNA, the CDR3 is TGTGCCAGCTCACCACGGCGGGAGTCTGTAGATACGCAGTATTTT.

This CDR3 reads CASSMGLADNTGELFF. The CDR3 DNA follows: TGTGCCAGCAGCATGGGACTAGCGGATAACACCGGGGAGCTGTTTTTT. The chain uses TRBV7-9 and TRBJ2-2; the match to TRBD2 covers 11 bases. Germline V gives CDR1 SEHNR, CDR2 FQNEAQ (reference sequence). The J segment lost 2 bases and the V segment lost 5 bases, leaving 4 bases of the junction unmatched. The CDR3 covers 16 residues. Using reference TRBV7-9 and TRBJ2-2 for the parts outside the CDR3, the full variable domain is DTGVSQNPRHKITKRGQNVTFRCDPISEHNRLYWYRQTLGQGPEFLTYFQNEAQLEKSRLLSDRFSAERPKGSFSTLEIQRTEQGDSAMYLCASSMGLADNTGELFFGEGSRLTVL.

The chain employs TRBV7-6 and TRBJ2-6; D is possibly TRBD1 (5 bases). V shed 1 base and J shed 6 bases, with 13 bases lying between them. The germline gives CDR1 SGHVS, CDR2 FNYEAQ. CDR3 length: 16 residues. The CDR3 nucleotides read TGTGCCAGCAGCTTAGGACAGCCCTTTACGGCCAACGTCCTGACTTTC. This translates into CASSLGQPFTANVLTF. The full variable domain, with the rest looked up from reference TRBV7-6 and TRBJ2-6, is GAGVSQSPRYKVTKRGQDVALRCDPISGHVSLYWYRQALGQGPEFLTYFNYEAQQDKSGLPNDRFSAERPEGSISTLTIQRTEQRDSAMYRCASSLGQPFTANVLTFGAGSRLTVL.

This clonotype came up many times. The V and J genes are TRBV12-3 or TRBV12-4 and TRBJ2-2; D unclear. The CDR3 extends over 13 amino acids. V was cut by 5 bases and J by 4 bases, with 8 bases left in between. The CDR3 DNA reads TGTGCCAGCAGTCTTAGAGCCACCGGGGAGCTGTTTTTT. The encoded protein is CASSLRATGELFF.

Only a few counts were recorded for this clonotype. The chain recombines TRBV7-9 with TRBJ2-7, with TRBD2 matching over 11 bases. CDR1 is SEHNR and CDR2 is FQNEAQ in the germline V gene (reference sequence). The CDR3 spans 15 residues. With V trimmed by 4 bases and J by 6 bases, 8 bases remained unmatched. The CDR3 region is CASSSGVGLAAEQYF. In DNA, the CDR3 is TGTGCCAGCAGCTCAGGGGTGGGACTAGCGGCCGAGCAGTACTTC.

In this sample, this clonotype turned up a few times. The rearrangement uses TRBV5-6 and TRBJ1-1; no clear D gene. V lost 4 bases and J lost 3, with 7 bases in between. Germline lookup yields CDR1 SGHDT and CDR2 YYEEEE. The CDR3 is 12 amino acids. The CDR3 protein is CASSAADTEAFF. CDR3 nucleotides: TGTGCCAGCAGCGCCGCGGACACTGAAGCTTTCTTT.

The chain joins TRBV5-1 to TRBJ2-7; 9 bases map to TRBD2. V lost 5 bases, J lost 4 bases, and 7 bases stayed unmatched. The length of the CDR3 is 14 residues. Germline V gives CDR1 SGHRS, CDR2 YFSETQ. CDR3 region: CASRVGLAYYEQYF. The CDR3 DNA sequence: TGCGCCAGCAGGGTGGGACTAGCATATTACGAGCAGTACTTC.

The chain couples TRBV2 to TRBJ2-5; no reliable D call. Germline assignment: CDR1 SNHLY and CDR2 FYNNEI. CDR3 length equals 15 residues. Trimming stripped 4 bases from V and 0 bases from J, with 12 bases between. CDR3 sequence: CASSATVPYQETQYF. The CDR3 nucleotides are TGTGCCAGCAGTGCCACAGTCCCGTACCAAGAGACCCAGTACTTC.

This clonotype was seen more than once but under ten times. The V call is TRBV4-1, the J call TRBJ2-7, with no clear D. The CDR3 is 20 amino acids. Trimming cost V 5 bases and J 0 bases, with 29 bases left between them. Germline V lookup: CDR1 MGHRA, CDR2 YSYEKL. For the CDR3, the DNA is TGCGCCAGCAGCAGAGCAATGAGTCTACCTACGGCCTTCAGCTCCTACGAGCAGTACTTC. This translates into CASSRAMSLPTAFSSYEQYF.

This rearrangement joins TRBV14 to TRBJ2-1; 12 bases are a match to TRBD2. Germline V gene lookup returns CDR1 SGHDN and CDR2 FVKESK. The CDR3 runs 19 residues. V shed 2 bases and J 0 bases; nucleotides not matched to a gene: 8. Written as DNA, the CDR3 is TGTGCCAGCAGCCAACGATTCGGACTAGCGGGAAGCTCCTACAATGAGCAGTTCTTC. It codes for CASSQRFGLAGSSYNEQFF.